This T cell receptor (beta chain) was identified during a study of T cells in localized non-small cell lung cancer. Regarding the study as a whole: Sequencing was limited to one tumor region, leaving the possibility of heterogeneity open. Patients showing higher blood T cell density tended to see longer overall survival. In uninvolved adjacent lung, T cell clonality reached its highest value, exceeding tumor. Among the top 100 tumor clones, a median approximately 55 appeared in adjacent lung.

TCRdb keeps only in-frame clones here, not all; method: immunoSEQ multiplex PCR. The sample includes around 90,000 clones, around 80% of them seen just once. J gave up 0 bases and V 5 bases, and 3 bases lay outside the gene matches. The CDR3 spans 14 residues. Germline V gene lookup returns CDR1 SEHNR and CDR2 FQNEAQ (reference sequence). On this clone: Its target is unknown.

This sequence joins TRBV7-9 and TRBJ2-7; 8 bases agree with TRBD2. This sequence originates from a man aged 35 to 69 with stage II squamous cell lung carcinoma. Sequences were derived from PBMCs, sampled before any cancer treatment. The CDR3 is CASSLGTSSYEQYF. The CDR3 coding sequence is TGTGCCAGCAGCCTAGGGACTAGCTCCTACGAGCAGTACTTC. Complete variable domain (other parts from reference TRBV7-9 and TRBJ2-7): DTGVSQNPRHKITKRGQNVTFRCDPISEHNRLYWYRQTLGQGPEFLTYFQNEAQLEKSRLLSDRFSAERPKGSFSTLEIQRTEQGDSAMYLCASSLGTSSYEQYFGPGTRLTVT.